Sequencing of this T cell receptor (beta chain) was carried out in a study of CD8+ T cells in alopecia areata. Looking at the study overall: A 6-month off-drug phase came after tofacitinib, which had lasted 6 to 18 months. Study-wide findings and caveats: Tofacitinib produced a significant decrease in scalp clonality and in expanded CD8+ clones among the top 100. A single nonresponder leaves the baseline CD8+ expansion link to response uncertain. Lesional tissue from the scalp (especially in alopecia totalis/universalis) showed higher clonality than normal scalp.

This sample's treatment: oral pan-JAK inhibitor, 5-10 mg twice daily. This CDR3 is 13 amino acids long. Germline V lookup: CDR1 SGHRS, CDR2 YFSETQ. V shed 4 bases and J shed 16 bases, with 18 bases lying between them. About this clone itself: The antigen is not known.

In each case, RNA was isolated and then reverse transcribed into cDNA as the sequencing template. Profiled with immunoSEQ multiplex PCR; TCRdb holds only in-frame clones, not every one. In the table there are around 200,000 clones, 53% of which are singletons. V and J are TRBV5-1 and TRBJ1-6, with D uncertain. The sample consisted of CD8+ T cells sorted from blood, taken at week 24, from a patient treated with tofacitinib. The source is a human donor with alopecia areata. CDR3 in amino acids: CASSMDEVPKLHF. Written as DNA, the CDR3 is TGCGCCAGCAGCATGGATGAGGTCCCTAAACTCCACTTT.